This T cell receptor (beta chain) was recovered during a study of blood T cell repertoires in COVID-19. Between the trimmed V and J ends, which lost 4 bases and 5 bases, there was a span of 15 bases. The CDR3 sequence is 14 residues long. The germline CDR1 and CDR2 sequences are SGHNT and YYREEE (reference sequence). For recovered donors of Cohort 3, there were two negative PCRs, clearance, or symptom resolution. Method: immunoSEQ multiplex PCR; TCRdb's copy keeps in-frame clones and lacks some. The sample lists around 250,000 clones; 65% to 85% were seen once. This clonotype was sampled from a man in his fifties who had recovered from COVID-19. The sequencing sample was made of PBMCs or T cells enriched from blood (not recorded which). The chain uses TRBV5-4 and TRBJ1-1; D might be TRBD1 (5 bases). The CDR3 coding sequence is TGTGCCAGCAGCCCTTTGGGGGGGAAAACTGAAGCTTTCTTT. It encodes CASSPLGGKTEAFF.